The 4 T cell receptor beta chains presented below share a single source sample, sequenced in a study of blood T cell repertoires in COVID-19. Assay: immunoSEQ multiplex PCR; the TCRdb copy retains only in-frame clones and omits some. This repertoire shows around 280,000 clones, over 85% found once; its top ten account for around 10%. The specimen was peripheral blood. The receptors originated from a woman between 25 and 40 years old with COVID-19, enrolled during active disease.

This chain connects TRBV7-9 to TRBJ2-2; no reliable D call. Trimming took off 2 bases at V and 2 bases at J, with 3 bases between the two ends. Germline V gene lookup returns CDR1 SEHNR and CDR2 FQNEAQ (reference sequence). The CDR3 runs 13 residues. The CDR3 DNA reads TGTGCCAGCAGCTTAATAAACACCGGGGAGCTGTTTTTT. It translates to CASSLINTGELFF.

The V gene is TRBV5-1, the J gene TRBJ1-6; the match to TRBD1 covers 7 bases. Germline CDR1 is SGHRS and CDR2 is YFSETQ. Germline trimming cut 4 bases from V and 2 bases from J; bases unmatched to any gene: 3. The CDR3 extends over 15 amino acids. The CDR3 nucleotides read TGCGCCAGCAGCCCCGGACAGGCCTATAATTCACCCCTCCACTTT. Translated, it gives CASSPGQAYNSPLHF.

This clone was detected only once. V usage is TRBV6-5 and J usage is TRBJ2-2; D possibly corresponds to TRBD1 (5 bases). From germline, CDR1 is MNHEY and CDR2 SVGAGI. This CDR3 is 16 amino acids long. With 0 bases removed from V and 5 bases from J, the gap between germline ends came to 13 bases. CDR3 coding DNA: TGTGCCAGCAGTTACTCGTGGGGCGAGGTAACCGGGGAGCTGTTTTTT. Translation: CASSYSWGEVTGELFF.

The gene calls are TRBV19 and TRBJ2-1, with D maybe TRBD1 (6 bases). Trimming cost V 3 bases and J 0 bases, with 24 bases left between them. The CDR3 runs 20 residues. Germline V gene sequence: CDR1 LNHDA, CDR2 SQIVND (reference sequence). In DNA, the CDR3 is TGTGCCAGTAGTATCCACCCGAGCAGGGGCCCACAGAGCTCCTACAATGAGCAGTTCTTC. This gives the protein CASSIHPSRGPQSSYNEQFF.